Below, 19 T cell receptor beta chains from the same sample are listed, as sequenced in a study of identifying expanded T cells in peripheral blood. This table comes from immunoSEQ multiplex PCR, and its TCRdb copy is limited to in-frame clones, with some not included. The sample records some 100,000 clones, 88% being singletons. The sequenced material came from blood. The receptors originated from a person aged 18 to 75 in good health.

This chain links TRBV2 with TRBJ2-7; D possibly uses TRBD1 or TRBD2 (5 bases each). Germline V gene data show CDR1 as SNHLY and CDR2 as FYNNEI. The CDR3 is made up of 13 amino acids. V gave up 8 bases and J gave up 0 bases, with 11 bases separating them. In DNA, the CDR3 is TGTGCCAGCTCGGCAGGGACCTCCTACGAGCAGTACTTC. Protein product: CASSAGTSYEQYF.

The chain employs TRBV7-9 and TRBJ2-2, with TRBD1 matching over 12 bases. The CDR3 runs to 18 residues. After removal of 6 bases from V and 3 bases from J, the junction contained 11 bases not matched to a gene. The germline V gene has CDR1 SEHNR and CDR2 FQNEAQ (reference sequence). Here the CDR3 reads CASSSFRDRGPDTGELFF. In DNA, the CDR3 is TGTGCCAGCAGTTCGTTCCGGGACAGGGGGCCCGACACCGGGGAGCTGTTTTTT.

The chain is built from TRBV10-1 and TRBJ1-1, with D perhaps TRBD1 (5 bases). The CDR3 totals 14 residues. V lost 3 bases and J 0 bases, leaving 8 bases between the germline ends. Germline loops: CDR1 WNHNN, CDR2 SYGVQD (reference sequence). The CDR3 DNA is TGCGCCAGCAGTGATCGGGGCCTGAACACTGAAGCTTTCTTT. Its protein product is CASSDRGLNTEAFF.

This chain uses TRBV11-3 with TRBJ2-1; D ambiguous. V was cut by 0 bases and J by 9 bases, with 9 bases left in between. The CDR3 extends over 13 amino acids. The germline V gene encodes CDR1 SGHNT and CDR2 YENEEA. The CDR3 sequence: CASSLEGSSEQFF. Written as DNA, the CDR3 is TGTGCCAGCAGCTTAGAGGGGTCGAGTGAGCAGTTCTTC.

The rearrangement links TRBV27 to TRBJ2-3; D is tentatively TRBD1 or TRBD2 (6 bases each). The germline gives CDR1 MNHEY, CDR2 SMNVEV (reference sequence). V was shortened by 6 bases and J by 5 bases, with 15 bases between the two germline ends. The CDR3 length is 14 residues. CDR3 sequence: CASRWGAAVDTQYF. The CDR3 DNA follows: TGTGCCAGCAGGTGGGGGGCTGCGGTAGATACGCAGTATTTT.

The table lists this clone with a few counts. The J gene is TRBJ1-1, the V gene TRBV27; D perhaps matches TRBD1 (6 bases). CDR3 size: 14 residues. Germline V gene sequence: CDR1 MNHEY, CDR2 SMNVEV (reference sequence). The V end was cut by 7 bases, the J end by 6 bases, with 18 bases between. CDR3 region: CASIQRGADAEAFF. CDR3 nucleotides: TGTGCCAGCATCCAACGGGGGGCGGACGCTGAAGCTTTCTTT.

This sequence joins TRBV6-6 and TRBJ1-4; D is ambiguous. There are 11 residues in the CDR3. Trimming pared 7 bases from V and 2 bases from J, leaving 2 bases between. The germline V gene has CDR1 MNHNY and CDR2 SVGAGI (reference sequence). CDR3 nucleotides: TGTGCCAGCACGACTAATGAAAAACTGTTTTTT. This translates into CASTTNEKLFF.

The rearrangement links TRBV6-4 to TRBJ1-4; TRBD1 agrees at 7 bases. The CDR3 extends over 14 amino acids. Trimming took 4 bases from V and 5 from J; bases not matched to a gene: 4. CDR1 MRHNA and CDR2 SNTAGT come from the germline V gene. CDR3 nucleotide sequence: TGTGCCAGCAGTGTTCCGACAGGGAATGAAAAACTGTTTTTT. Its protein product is CASSVPTGNEKLFF.

This CDR3 is CASSTQVDYGYTF. In nucleotides, the CDR3 is TGTGCCAGCAGCACTCAGGTAGACTATGGCTACACCTTC. The chain joins TRBV7-9 to TRBJ1-2, with D hard to call. The CDR3 covers 13 residues. V shed 5 bases and J shed 3 bases, with 10 bases lying between them. Looked up from germline, CDR1 is SEHNR and CDR2 is FQNEAQ (reference sequence). Combining the CDR3 with reference TRBV7-9 and TRBJ1-2 gives the whole variable domain DTGVSQNPRHKITKRGQNVTFRCDPISEHNRLYWYRQTLGQGPEFLTYFQNEAQLEKSRLLSDRFSAERPKGSFSTLEIQRTEQGDSAMYLCASSTQVDYGYTFGSGTRLTVV.

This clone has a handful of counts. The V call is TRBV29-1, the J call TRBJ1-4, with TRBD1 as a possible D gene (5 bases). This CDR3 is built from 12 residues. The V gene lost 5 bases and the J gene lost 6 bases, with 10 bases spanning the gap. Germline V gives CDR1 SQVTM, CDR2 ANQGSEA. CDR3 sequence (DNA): TGCAGCGTTAGCAGGGAAGATGAAAAACTGTTTTTT. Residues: CSVSREDEKLFF.

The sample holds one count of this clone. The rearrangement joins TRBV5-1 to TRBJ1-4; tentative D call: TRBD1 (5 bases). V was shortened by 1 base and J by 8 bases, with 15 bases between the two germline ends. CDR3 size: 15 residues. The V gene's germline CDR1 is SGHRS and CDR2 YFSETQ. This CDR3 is CASSLIGQGGEKLFF. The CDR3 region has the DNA TGCGCCAGCAGCTTGATCGGTCAGGGTGGAGAAAAACTGTTTTTT.

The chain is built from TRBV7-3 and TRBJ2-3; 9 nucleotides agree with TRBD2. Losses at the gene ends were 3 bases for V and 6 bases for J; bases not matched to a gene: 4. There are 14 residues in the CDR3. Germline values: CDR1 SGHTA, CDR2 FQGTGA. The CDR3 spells CASSLGLARDTQYF. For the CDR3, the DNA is TGTGCCAGCAGCTTGGGACTAGCAAGGGATACGCAGTATTTT.

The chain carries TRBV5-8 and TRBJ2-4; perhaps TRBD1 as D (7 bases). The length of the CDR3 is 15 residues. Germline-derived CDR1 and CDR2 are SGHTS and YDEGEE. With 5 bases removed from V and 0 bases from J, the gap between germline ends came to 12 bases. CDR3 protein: CASSSRGEAKNIQYF. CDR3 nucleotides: TGTGCCAGCAGTTCCAGGGGGGAAGCCAAAAACATTCAGTACTTC.

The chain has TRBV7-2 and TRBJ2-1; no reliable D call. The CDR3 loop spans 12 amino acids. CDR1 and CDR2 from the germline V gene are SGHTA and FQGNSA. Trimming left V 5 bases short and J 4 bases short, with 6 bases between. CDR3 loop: CASSPRYNEQFF. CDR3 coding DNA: TGTGCCAGCAGCCCGCGATACAATGAGCAGTTCTTC.

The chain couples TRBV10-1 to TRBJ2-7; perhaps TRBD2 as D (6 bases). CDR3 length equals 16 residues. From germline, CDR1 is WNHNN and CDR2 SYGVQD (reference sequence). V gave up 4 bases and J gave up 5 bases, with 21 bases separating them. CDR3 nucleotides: TGCGCCAGCAGTGTAGCGGTCACTGGCGTCGCCCACGAGCAGTACTTC. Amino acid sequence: CASSVAVTGVAHEQYF.

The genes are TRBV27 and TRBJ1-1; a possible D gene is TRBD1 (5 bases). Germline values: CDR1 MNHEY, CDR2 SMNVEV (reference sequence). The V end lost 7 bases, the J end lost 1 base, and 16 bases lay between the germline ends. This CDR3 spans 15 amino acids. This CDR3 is CASIYRGRGNTEAFF. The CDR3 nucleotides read TGTGCCAGCATATACCGGGGAAGGGGGAACACTGAAGCTTTCTTT.

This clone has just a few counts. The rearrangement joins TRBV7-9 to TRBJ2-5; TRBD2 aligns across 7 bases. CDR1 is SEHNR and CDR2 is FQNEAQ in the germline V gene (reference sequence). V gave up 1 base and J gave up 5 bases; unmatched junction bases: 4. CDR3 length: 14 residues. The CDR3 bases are TGTGCCAGCAGCTTAGGGGAGCGGGGTGAGACCCAGTACTTC. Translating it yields CASSLGERGETQYF.

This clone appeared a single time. CDR3 region: CASSEKRKGVNAGTIYF. DNA of the CDR3: TGTGCCAGCAGCGAAAAACGGAAGGGGGTCAATGCCGGCACCATATATTTT. V and J are TRBV9 and TRBJ1-3; D is perhaps TRBD1 (6 bases). The CDR3 extends over 17 amino acids. Germline V lookup: CDR1 SGDLS, CDR2 YYNGEE. Trimming removed 3 bases at V and 9 bases at J, with 25 bases between.

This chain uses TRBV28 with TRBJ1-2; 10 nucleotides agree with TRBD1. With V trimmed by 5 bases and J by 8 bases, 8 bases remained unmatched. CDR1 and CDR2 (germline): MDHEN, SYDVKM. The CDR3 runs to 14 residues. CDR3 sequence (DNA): TGTGCCAGCAGTCAGACAGGGGGCGCTTTGGGCTACACCTTC. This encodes CASSQTGGALGYTF.